This T cell receptor beta chain came from a study of cytomegalovirus exposure and HLA in healthy donors. Across the whole study: Samples from HLA-typed donors yielded approximately 80 million unique TCRs in an early data release. Study-wide results and caveats: Apparent HLA restriction characterized most CMV-associated TCR beta chains in a later analysis.

This PCR relied on a set of 60 Vbeta primers and 13 Jbeta primers. Profiled with immunoSEQ multiplex PCR; TCRdb holds only in-frame clones, not every one. The table records over 200,000 clones, more than 75% of them present only once. Sampled while nominally healthy, donors likely had unrecorded immune exposures. With respect to this clone: The antigen is not known.

The TCR was taken from a woman between 40 and 55 years old in good health and CMV-seropositive. The sequenced material came from PBMCs.

CDR3 in amino acids: CSVPWGPYEQYF. The CDR3 region has the DNA TGCAGCGTCCCCTGGGGCCCCTACGAGCAGTACTTC. The chain has TRBV29-1 and TRBJ2-7, with a possible D match to TRBD1 (5 bases). Trimming left V 6 bases short and J 2 bases short, with 11 bases between. The CDR3 is made up of 12 amino acids. Germline-derived CDR1 and CDR2 are SQVTM and ANQGSEA.